Sequencing of this T cell receptor beta chain was carried out in a study of T cells in Graves' hyperthyroidism and ophthalmopathy. Whole-study findings and limits: Progression to ophthalmopathy was predicted a median of 6.5 months early.

This clonotype has ten or more counts. Its matching antigen is unknown. Authors of the study amplified TCR beta CDR3 regions from RNA transcripts. In the first-round RT-PCR of the TCR CDR3, the HTBI primer set was used. TCRdb itself ran the multiplex PCR reads through MiXCR, one entry per CDR3 protein. Of 400,000 to 500,000 distinct CDR3 sequences listed, about 14% are singletons. The sequencing input was blood. The clonotype comes from a man between 18 and 29 years old with Graves' ophthalmopathy.

Written as DNA, the CDR3 is TGTGCCAGCAGCTGGGAACGCGCCTACAATGAGCAGTTCTTC. Protein product: CASSWERAYNEQFF. The chain is built from TRBV5-8 and TRBJ2-1; D unresolved. CDR3 length: 14 residues. The germline CDR1 and CDR2 sequences are SGHTS and YDEGEE. Between the trimmed V and J ends, which lost 3 bases and 2 bases, there was a span of 9 bases.